This T cell receptor beta chain appears in the sequencing data of a study of T cells in Graves' hyperthyroidism and ophthalmopathy (dated by TCRdb to between 2019 and 2020). The study in broad terms: Peripheral blood samples were taken at the time of initial diagnosis, prior to any treatment. To identify TCR V-J signatures that set the groups apart, the researchers used a discovery cohort of 90 to 100 patients, made up of under 50 with Graves' ophthalmopathy and approximately 57 with stable Graves' hyperthyroidism. Whether ophthalmopathy could be predicted prospectively was tested in an independent validation cohort made up of approximately 19 hyperthyroidism patients plus 17 patients who later progressed to ophthalmopathy. The roughly 100 discovery patients were randomly split 7:3 into training and test sets. In roughly six Graves' hyperthyroidism patients, the study also compared T-cell repertoires from thyroid tissue with T-cell repertoires from blood. After blood sampling, hyperthyroidism patients were treated with methimazole at a starting dose of 30 mg daily, and ophthalmopathy patients were treated with high-dose intravenous methylprednisolone. The paper reports TCR Vbeta CDR3 sequencing of about 140 peripheral blood samples: approximately 41 ophthalmopathy, under 80 hyperthyroidism and around 17 progressor patients.

Moderately to severely active disease, a Clinical Activity Score of at least 3, a NOSPECS grade of at least 4, and a duration under 3 months were present in ophthalmopathy patients. Any patient with an uncontrolled infection, another autoimmune disease, pregnancy or lactation was excluded. Diagnoses were based on clinical symptoms, serum thyroxine and TRAb, thyroid ultrasound and orbital computed tomography. Ficoll-Paque density gradient centrifugation was used to isolate PBMCs from about 9.4 ml of fresh peripheral blood. Total RNA was extracted with Trizol reagent, and quality was checked on an Agilent 2100 Bioanalyzer. Findings and caveats that apply to the study as a whole: In validation, progression to ophthalmopathy was predicted by the model with more than 65% sensitivity and about 72% specificity, a median of roughly 6.4 months before onset. Most expanded thyroid clonotypes (frequency above 0.001) were also found in blood, which suggests that blood repertoires may mirror thyroid immune responses. Sample size was not statistically predetermined, and blinding of investigators to group allocation was not performed. Ophthalmopathy was separated from stable hyperthyroidism by a 13 V-J signature model, with around 90% sensitivity and about 81% specificity obtained in cross-validation and 80%/75% obtained in testing.

TCR beta CDR3 regions were amplified from RNA transcripts. For the first round of RT-PCR on the TCR CDR3, the HTBI primer set was used together with the Qiagen OneStep RT-PCR kit. A second multiplex PCR round built the libraries, followed by size selection and purification. Sequencing of the libraries was done on an Illumina HiSeq2000 using paired-end 100 bp reads. The authors' pipeline ran thus. SOAPnuke was used to process the raw data, throwing out any read that contained adapters or uncalled bases, had a mean Phred below 15, or lacked an exact constant-primer or identifier match. High-quality paired reads were merged with COPE v1.2.5, and unique nucleotide sequences were defined as clonotypes. Clonotypes were aligned to IMGT TRBV, TRBD and TRBJ reference segments using MiTCR v1.1. The analysis was restricted to V-J combinations with a frequency above 0.0001, which together covered 99% to 99.2% of the repertoires. The TCS score was defined as F50 (clonal expansion) divided by E x V (chaos), with BLOSUM62-based TCRdist calculated between CDR3 peptides within each V-J. Welch's t-statistics and random forest reduced roughly 500 V-J features to 10 to 15, which were used in a naive Bayes classifier (R e1071). The public reads were reanalyzed by TCRdb: fastp trimming at Q25, MiXCR alignment, in-frame beta chains only. Entries that share a CDR3 protein sequence are merged under the most common genes and DNA. These V and J calls originate from TCRdb's pipeline instead of the authors' own analysis. The sample includes about 350,000 distinct CDR3 sequences, with nearly 15% observed a single time. The ten most abundant clones make up about 20% of the sample.

Concerning this clonotype: What this receptor recognizes is not known. Base qualities are not at hand, and no much larger clone is one base apart.

Ends trimmed: V by 3 bases, J by 5 bases; bases unmatched to a gene: 10. The germline V gene yields KGHSH for CDR1 and LQKENI for CDR2. The CDR3 numbers 17 residues from cysteine through phenylalanine. The DNA shown is the 51-base CDR3, in frame from base 1. The sequenced sample consisted of blood. The receptor was isolated from a woman in her fifties or sixties with Graves' ophthalmopathy. The V and J segments used are TRBV18 and TRBJ2-3; the central 11 bases match TRBD2. Read as DNA, the sequence is TGTGCCAGCTCACCCCCGTTCATGACTAGCGGGAAAGATACGCAGTATTTT. Its coded protein is CASSPPFMTSGKDTQYF.